This entry lists 32 T cell receptor beta chains sequenced from one sample in a study of blood T cell repertoires in COVID-19. The protocol was immunoSEQ multiplex PCR, while the TCRdb copy is restricted to in-frame clones and leaves out a portion. Of a few hundred thousand clones listed, around 85% are singletons. Input material: peripheral blood. These receptors all stem from a young woman with acute or convalescent COVID-19.

V gene TRBV10-1 combines with J gene TRBJ1-4; D is unresolved. The CDR3 length is 14 residues. V was trimmed by 5 bases and J by 7 bases, leaving 14 bases between them. The germline V gene encodes CDR1 WNHNN and CDR2 SYGVQD (reference sequence). The CDR3 nucleotides are TGCGCCAGCAGTTCGGGAGGCGCTGGTGAAAAACTGTTTTTT. This translates into CASSSGGAGEKLFF.

This clone was detected only once. This chain links TRBV19 with TRBJ2-7; D gene unclear. CDR1 and CDR2 (germline): LNHDA, SQIVND (reference sequence). V was pared by 3 bases and J by 7 bases, with 10 bases between. This CDR3 comprises 12 residues. The DNA for the CDR3 is TGTGCCAGTAGTATCCGGGTTGGGGAGCAGTACTTC. This encodes CASSIRVGEQYF.

The V gene is TRBV29-1, the J gene TRBJ2-1; D perhaps matches TRBD2 (7 bases). Germline lookup yields CDR1 SQVTM and CDR2 ANQGSEA. V was shortened by 6 bases and J by 10 bases, with 16 bases between the two germline ends. This CDR3 has 12 residues. CDR3 nucleotide sequence: TGCAGCGTGCCACATGGCGGGGGCGAGCAGTTCTTC. This gives the protein CSVPHGGGEQFF.

The V gene is TRBV2, the J gene TRBJ1-2; 7 nucleotides align to TRBD1. CDR1 is SNHLY and CDR2 is FYNNEI in the germline V gene. With 6 bases clipped from V and 4 bases from J, the junction kept 11 bases outside the gene matches. This CDR3 has 15 residues. CDR3 DNA sequence: TGTGCCAGCAGCGACACCCGGGACAGTATCTATGGCTACACCTTC. The encoded protein is CASSDTRDSIYGYTF.

This clone was seen a handful of times. The CDR3 sequence: CASSLAGAGGNTIYF. DNA of the CDR3: TGTGCCAGCAGCTTGGCAGGGGCCGGGGGAAACACCATATATTTT. The chain is built from TRBV5-5 and TRBJ1-3; tentative D call: TRBD1 (6 bases). V shed 0 bases and J shed 4 bases, with 11 bases lying between them. CDR3 length: 15 amino acids. Germline V gene lookup returns CDR1 SGHKS and CDR2 YYEKEE (reference sequence).

The V and J genes are TRBV11-2 and TRBJ2-7, with D possibly TRBD1 on 5 matching bases. Germline assignment: CDR1 SGHAT and CDR2 FQNNGV. Trimming removed 0 bases from V and 4 bases from J, with 16 bases in between. This CDR3 is 16 amino acids long. CDR3 sequence: CASSLENTRGEYEQYF. The CDR3 nucleotides are TGTGCCAGCAGCTTAGAAAATACAAGGGGCGAGTACGAGCAGTACTTC.

The chain combines TRBV3-1 (or the pseudogene TRBV3-2) with TRBJ2-1, with D hard to call. The CDR3 loop spans 18 amino acids. The ends were cut back, 3 bases at V and 0 bases at J, with 18 bases in the middle. Germline V gene sequence: CDR1 LGHDT, CDR2 YNNKEL (reference sequence). The CDR3 here is CASSHADISKSSYNEQFF. CDR3 sequence (DNA): TGTGCCAGCAGCCACGCTGATATTTCAAAGAGCTCCTACAATGAGCAGTTCTTC.

The J gene is TRBJ2-1, the V gene TRBV5-4; 7 nucleotides match TRBD2. The V gene end was trimmed by 2 bases and the J gene end by 4 bases; junction bases not matched to a gene: 6. In germline, CDR1 is SGHNT, CDR2 YYREEE (reference sequence). This CDR3 is 15 amino acids long. CDR3 sequence (DNA): TGTGCCAGCAGCTTATTCGCGGGAGCATACAATGAGCAGTTCTTC. Protein sequence: CASSLFAGAYNEQFF. Full variable domain (remainder filled in from reference TRBV5-4 and TRBJ2-1): ETGVTQSPTHLIKTRGQQVTLRCSSQSGHNTVSWYQQALGQGPQFIFQYYREEENGRGNFPPRFSGLQFPNYSSELNVNALELDDSALYLCASSLFAGAYNEQFFGPGTRLTVL.

This clone has just one count. The gene calls are TRBV20-1 and TRBJ2-1; 8 bases map to TRBD1. Per the germline V gene, CDR1 is DFQATT and CDR2 is SNEGSKA (reference sequence). J gave up 8 bases and V 3 bases, and 9 bases lay outside the gene matches. The CDR3 runs to 14 residues. CDR3 DNA: TGCAGTGCTAGTTCCGGGACAGGCACTTATGAGCAGTTCTTC. It encodes CSASSGTGTYEQFF.

The V call is TRBV9, the J call TRBJ1-2, with D tentatively TRBD1 (5 bases). V was trimmed by 3 bases and J by 0 bases, leaving 9 bases between them. From germline, CDR1 is SGDLS and CDR2 YYNGEE. CDR3 length: 14 amino acids. CDR3 amino acids: CASSGEGANYGYTF. DNA for the CDR3: TGTGCCAGCAGCGGGGAAGGGGCTAACTATGGCTACACCTTC. Combining the CDR3 with reference TRBV9 and TRBJ1-2 gives the whole variable domain DSGVTQTPKHLITATGQRVTLRCSPRSGDLSVYWYQQSLDQGLQFLIQYYNGEERAKGNILERFSAQQFPDLHSELNLSSLELGDSALYFCASSGEGANYGYTFGSGTRLTVV.

V usage is TRBV9 and J usage is TRBJ2-2, with 8 bases lining up with TRBD2. CDR1 is SGDLS, CDR2 YYNGEE, per germline. This CDR3 comprises 13 residues. The junction had 3 bases not matched to a gene; V was cut back by 6 bases and J by 5 bases. In DNA form, the CDR3 reads TGTGCCAGCAATTCGGGAGGGACCGGGGAGCTGTTTTTT. Its protein is CASNSGGTGELFF.

This chain links TRBV15 with TRBJ2-5, with 8 bases matching TRBD2. Germline trimming cut 1 base from V and 0 bases from J; bases unmatched to any gene: 4. This CDR3 spans 16 amino acids. Germline assignment: CDR1 LNHNV and CDR2 YYDKDF (reference sequence). CDR3 sequence: CATSRGTSSHQETQYF. The CDR3 nucleotides are TGTGCCACCAGCAGAGGGACTAGCAGCCACCAAGAGACCCAGTACTTC.

This chain uses TRBV13 with TRBJ2-3, with D tentatively TRBD1 (6 bases). This CDR3 spans 16 amino acids. V was trimmed by 5 bases and J by 4 bases, leaving 19 bases between them. CDR1 and CDR2 (germline): PRHDT, FYEKMQ (reference sequence). As DNA, the CDR3 is TGTGCCAGCAGCCCACACAGGGTCGAGAGATCAGATACGCAGTATTTT. Residues: CASSPHRVERSDTQYF.

The chain uses TRBV19 and TRBJ1-4, with 7 nucleotides matching TRBD1. The junction had 6 bases not matched to a gene; V was cut back by 3 bases and J by 8 bases. Germline lookup yields CDR1 LNHDA and CDR2 SQIVND (reference sequence). This CDR3 has 14 residues. The CDR3 nucleotides read TGTGCCAGTAGTATTGTAGGGGGCCGGGAAAAACTGTTTTTT. This codes for CASSIVGGREKLFF.

The rearrangement uses TRBV29-1 and TRBJ2-5, with a tentative D call TRBD1 (5 bases). V was trimmed by 7 bases and J by 4 bases, leaving 16 bases between them. The CDR3 runs 13 residues. Germline V CDR1 and CDR2: SQVTM, ANQGSEA. The CDR3: CSDQGVGAETQYF. CDR3 bases: TGCAGCGACCAAGGAGTAGGGGCAGAGACCCAGTACTTC.

V is TRBV30 and J is TRBJ2-5; D is perhaps TRBD2 (7 bases). Germline CDR1 is GTSNPN and CDR2 is SVGIG (reference sequence). V lost 3 bases to trimming and J lost 5 bases, with 16 bases between them. CDR3 size: 14 residues. DNA of the CDR3: TGTGCCTGGAGGCCCTCCGGGGGGCGGGAGACCCAGTACTTC. Translating it yields CAWRPSGGRETQYF.

The chain is built from TRBV5-1 and TRBJ2-3; 9 nucleotides align to TRBD2. The CDR3 runs 17 residues. Trimming removed 4 bases from V and 5 bases from J; junction bases left unmatched: 14. Germline V gene lookup returns CDR1 SGHRS and CDR2 YFSETQ. The CDR3 nucleotides are TGCGCCAGCAGCCCTGGAGGTGGCGGGGGGGCCCTAGATACGCAGTATTTT. Translation gives CASSPGGGGGALDTQYF.

The chain combines TRBV5-1 with TRBJ2-7, with 8 bases matching TRBD1. Looked up from germline, CDR1 is SGHRS and CDR2 is YFSETQ. This CDR3 has 17 residues. V shed 0 bases, J shed 4 bases, and the junction held 12 bases outside the gene matches. The CDR3 loop reads CASSLAAGSGGRYEQYF. In nucleotides, the CDR3 is TGCGCCAGCAGCTTGGCAGCTGGGTCAGGGGGCAGGTACGAGCAGTACTTC. The variable domain in full, completed from reference TRBV5-1 and TRBJ2-7, reads KAGVTQTPRYLIKTRGQQVTLSCSPISGHRSVSWYQQTPGQGLQFLFEYFSETQRNKGNFPGRFSGRQFSNSRSEMNVSTLELGDSALYLCASSLAAGSGGRYEQYFGPGTRLTVT.

This clone is a singleton in its sample. The chain joins TRBV18 to TRBJ2-1; perhaps TRBD2 as D (6 bases). The CDR3 length is 14 residues. CDR1 KGHSH and CDR2 LQKENI come from the germline V gene. V lost 5 bases and J 4 bases, leaving 12 bases between the germline ends. CDR3 nucleotide sequence: TGTGCCAGCTCATCGCGGGATCTATACAATGAGCAGTTCTTC. Its translation is CASSSRDLYNEQFF.

The V gene is TRBV27, the J gene TRBJ1-4; D perhaps matches TRBD1 (5 bases). V lost 3 bases, J lost 10 bases, and 12 bases lay in between. There are 13 residues in the CDR3. CDR1 and CDR2 (germline): MNHEY, SMNVEV (reference sequence). The chain's CDR3 is CASSFSGGVKLFF. CDR3 DNA: TGTGCCAGCAGTTTTTCGGGGGGGGTAAAACTGTTTTTT.

This clone was found a few times. The chain couples TRBV19 to TRBJ2-7, with D maybe TRBD2 (7 bases). The CDR3 is made up of 17 amino acids. Germline assignment: CDR1 LNHDA and CDR2 SQIVND (reference sequence). Between the trimmed V and J ends, which lost 6 bases and 4 bases, there was a span of 25 bases. The CDR3 loop is CASSLKGGGPIPYEQYF. The CDR3 region has the DNA TGTGCCAGTAGCCTGAAGGGAGGGGGACCCATTCCTTACGAGCAGTACTTC.

In the case of this clone: Mismatch with germline at one junction end may stem from a read error. This chain uses TRBV2 with TRBJ2-7; weak D call: TRBD1 (6 bases). Germline V gives CDR1 SNHLY, CDR2 FYNNEI. The CDR3 totals 12 residues. In DNA form, the CDR3 reads TGTGCCAGCAGTGAAATCGAACCAGCAGGGGACTTC. It translates to CASSEIEPAGDF.

This rearrangement joins TRBV3-1 (or the pseudogene TRBV3-2) to TRBJ1-5; D unresolved. The CDR3 consists of 14 residues. Looked up from germline, CDR1 is LGHDT and CDR2 is YNNKEL (reference sequence). Trimming took off 5 bases at V and 2 bases at J, with 10 bases between the two ends. The CDR3 nucleotides are TGTGCCAGCAGCTTCGACGGGGGCAATCAGCCCCAGCATTTT. Its protein product is CASSFDGGNQPQHF.

The J gene is TRBJ2-7, the V gene TRBV6-1; 7 bases map to TRBD1. The CDR3 sequence is 15 residues long. Trimming removed 1 base from V and 2 bases from J; junction bases left unmatched: 5. Germline CDR1 MNHNS, CDR2 SASEGT. CDR3 loop: CASSEDSTGAYEQYF. The CDR3 DNA reads TGTGCCAGCAGTGAAGATAGTACAGGGGCCTACGAGCAGTACTTC.

J is TRBJ2-1 and V is TRBV5-1; 7 nucleotides line up with TRBD2. V lost 4 bases to trimming and J lost 9 bases; unmatched junction nucleotides: 4. CDR3 size: 12 residues. Germline loops: CDR1 SGHRS, CDR2 YFSETQ. The CDR3 sequence: CASSNPSGEQFF. DNA for the CDR3: TGCGCCAGCAGCAACCCTAGCGGTGAGCAGTTCTTC.

The V gene is TRBV19, the J gene TRBJ2-7; D not resolved. There are 12 residues in the CDR3. V lost 4 bases and J lost 2, with 6 bases in between. Germline V gene data show CDR1 as LNHDA and CDR2 as SQIVND (reference sequence). The CDR3 DNA reads TGTGCCAGTAGTAACCTACCCTACGAGCAGTACTTC. It codes for CASSNLPYEQYF.

V usage is TRBV25-1 and J usage is TRBJ1-2, with 7 positions matching TRBD1. The germline CDR1 and CDR2 sequences are MGHDK and SYGVNS. The CDR3 contains 15 residues. The V gene end was trimmed by 3 bases and the J gene end by 4 bases; junction bases not matched to a gene: 8. CDR3 nucleotide sequence: TGTGCCAGCAGTGACTACAACCGGGACAGCTATGGCTACACCTTC. Translated, it gives CASSDYNRDSYGYTF.

The rearrangement joins TRBV3-1 (or the pseudogene TRBV3-2) to TRBJ1-2; 7 bases match TRBD1. The junction had 4 bases not matched to a gene; V was cut back by 2 bases and J by 4 bases. This CDR3 comprises 14 residues. Germline V gene lookup returns CDR1 LGHDT and CDR2 YNNKEL (reference sequence). The CDR3 is CASSQSGTVYGYTF. CDR3 bases: TGTGCCAGCAGCCAATCAGGGACAGTCTATGGCTACACCTTC.

The chain's CDR3 is CASSPGRQVGYGYTF. CDR3 nucleotides: TGTGCCAGCAGCCCGGGCCGACAGGTGGGCTATGGCTACACCTTC. The V call is TRBV7-2, the J call TRBJ1-2; possibly TRBD1 for D (6 bases). Trimming took off 5 bases at V and 4 bases at J, with 17 bases between the two ends. Germline lookup yields CDR1 SGHTA and CDR2 FQGNSA. The CDR3 has 15 residues.

V is TRBV19 and J is TRBJ1-1; D gene unclear. Trimming left V 10 bases short and J 14 bases short, with 20 bases between. Germline assignment: CDR1 LNHDA and CDR2 SQIVND (reference sequence). This CDR3 has 11 residues. The CDR3 DNA follows: TGTGCCACCAAGAGCCCCCTCGATTTCTTCTTT. It is translated as CATKSPLDFFF.

The CDR3 protein is CASSSPAGITYEQYF. CDR3 coding DNA: TGTGCCAGCAGTTCCCCGGCAGGGATAACCTACGAGCAGTACTTC. The chain carries TRBV28 and TRBJ2-7, with TRBD1 as a possible D gene (5 bases). Germline loops: CDR1 MDHEN, CDR2 SYDVKM. The CDR3 has 15 residues. The V gene lost 4 bases and the J gene lost 2 bases, with 15 bases spanning the gap.

Remarks on this clone: This may arise from a read error, as a much more abundant clone is one base away. This same CDR3 is encoded by further DNA sequences in the sample. The rearrangement joins TRBV5-5 to TRBJ2-7; no clear D gene. The germline gives CDR1 SGHKS, CDR2 YYEKEE (reference sequence). The CDR3 runs to 11 residues. V lost 4 bases and J 2 bases, leaving 4 bases between the germline ends. The CDR3 nucleotides read TGTGCCAGCAGCCTTGCCTACGAGCAGTACTTC. As protein: CASSLAYEQYF.